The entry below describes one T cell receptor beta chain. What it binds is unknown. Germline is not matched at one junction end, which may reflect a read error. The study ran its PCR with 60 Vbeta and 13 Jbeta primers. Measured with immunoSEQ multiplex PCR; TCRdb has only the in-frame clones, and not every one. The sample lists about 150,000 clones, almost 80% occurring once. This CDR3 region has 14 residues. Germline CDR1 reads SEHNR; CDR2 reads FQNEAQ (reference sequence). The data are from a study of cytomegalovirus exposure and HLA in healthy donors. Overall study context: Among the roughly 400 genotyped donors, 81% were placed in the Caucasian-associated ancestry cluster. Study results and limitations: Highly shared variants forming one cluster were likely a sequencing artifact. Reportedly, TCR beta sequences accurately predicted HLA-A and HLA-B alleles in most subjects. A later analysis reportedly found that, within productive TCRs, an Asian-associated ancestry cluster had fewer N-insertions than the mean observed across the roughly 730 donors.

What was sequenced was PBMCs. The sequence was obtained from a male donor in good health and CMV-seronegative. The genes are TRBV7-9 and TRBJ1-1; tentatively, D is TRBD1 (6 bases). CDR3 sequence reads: CSSSETGGHTEAFF. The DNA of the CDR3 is TGTTCCAGCAGCGAGACAGGAGGACACACTGAAGCTTTCTTT.